The next 20 T cell receptor beta chains were all read from a single sample in a study of blood T cell repertoires in COVID-19 (dated by TCRdb to between 2020 and 2021). The library came from the immunoSEQ multiplex PCR assay. Imported from immuneACCESS, the table was reduced by TCRdb to in-frame sequences with V and J called. These copies leave out some clones; in studies compared against another copy, an unresolved V gene accounts for under half, and the cause of the remainder is not known. The sample records around 67,000 clones, over 65% of which are singletons. The top ten clones comprise 35% of the sample. The source material was peripheral blood. The receptor source for this set is a woman aged 70-85 years with acute or convalescent COVID-19.

This clone was picked up one time. The rearrangement joins TRBV2 to TRBJ1-2; D not certain. Trimming removed 6 bases from V and 8 bases from J, with 16 bases in between. There are 13 residues in the CDR3. In germline, CDR1 is SNHLY, CDR2 FYNNEI. CDR3 sequence reads: CASRLQLTDGYTF. CDR3 in DNA: TGTGCCAGCAGATTACAGCTGACCGACGGCTACACCTTC.

This chain connects TRBV14 to TRBJ2-4; TRBD1 agrees at 7 bases. The germline gives CDR1 SGHDN, CDR2 FVKESK. With V trimmed by 0 bases and J by 4 bases, 12 bases remained unmatched. This CDR3 spans 18 amino acids. The CDR3 sequence is CASSQEDFAQQGKNIQYF. The CDR3, as DNA: TGTGCCAGCAGCCAAGAAGATTTTGCGCAACAGGGGAAAAACATTCAGTACTTC.

A single count supports this clone. The rearrangement joins TRBV6-5 to TRBJ2-3, with D tentatively TRBD1 (6 bases). The V and J ends lost 6 bases and 6 bases respectively, with 19 bases between them. Looked up from germline, CDR1 is MNHEY and CDR2 is SVGAGI. This CDR3 is 15 amino acids long. CDR3 loop: CASRDIRGAVDTQYF. In DNA form, the CDR3 reads TGTGCCAGCAGGGATATCAGGGGCGCCGTGGATACGCAGTATTTT.

This clone was detected a few times. The chain has TRBV2 and TRBJ2-3, with D perhaps TRBD1 (5 bases). The CDR3 is made up of 15 amino acids. The germline gives CDR1 SNHLY, CDR2 FYNNEI. V gave up 5 bases and J gave up 1 base, with 13 bases separating them. CDR3 bases: TGTGCCAGCAGTCAACAGGCGATTGGCACAGATACGCAGTATTTT. Translated: CASSQQAIGTDTQYF.

The gene calls are TRBV9 and TRBJ2-3, with 9 bases fitting TRBD2. The CDR3 has 17 residues. The V gene end was trimmed by 4 bases and the J gene end by 3 bases; junction bases not matched to a gene: 12. Germline V gives CDR1 SGDLS, CDR2 YYNGEE. CDR3 bases: TGTGCCAGCAGCCTAGAGGTAGCGGGGGAAGGGACAGATACGCAGTATTTT. Amino acids: CASSLEVAGEGTDTQYF.

This chain connects TRBV6-5 to TRBJ1-5, with D unclear. The germline CDR1 and CDR2 sequences are MNHEY and SVGAGI. The CDR3 loop spans 14 amino acids. Trimming took 8 bases from V and 5 from J, leaving 16 bases between them. The CDR3 DNA reads as TGTGCCAGCGATCGAGGAGGACGAGATCAGCCCCAGCATTTT. Translation: CASDRGGRDQPQHF.

The chain combines TRBV5-1 with TRBJ1-1, with 9 bases that match TRBD1. This CDR3 contains 15 residues. Unmatched junction bases numbered 5, after V lost 2 bases and J lost 3 bases. From germline, CDR1 is SGHRS and CDR2 YFSETQ. This CDR3 is CASSLQGAPDTEAFF. CDR3 bases: TGCGCCAGCAGCTTACAGGGGGCTCCGGACACTGAAGCTTTCTTT.

The genes are TRBV23-1 and TRBJ2-1; D call uncertain. TRBV23-1 is filed as an ORF, its function uncertain. This CDR3 region has 14 residues. Trimming took off 2 bases at V and 5 bases at J, with 10 bases between the two ends. The CDR3 is CASSQNPQNNEQFF. DNA for the CDR3: TGCGCCAGCAGTCAAAACCCTCAGAACAATGAGCAGTTCTTC.

As regards this clone: Other nucleotide sequences from this sample produce the same CDR3. The gene calls are TRBV6-5 and TRBJ1-3; a weak D match, TRBD1 (6 bases). V lost 5 bases to trimming and J lost 0 bases, with 8 bases between them. CDR1 is MNHEY and CDR2 is SVGAGI in the germline V gene. The CDR3 covers 14 residues. CDR3 sequence reads: CASSRGGSGNTIYF. CDR3 DNA: TGTGCCAGCAGTAGAGGGGGCTCTGGAAACACCATATATTTT.

This chain joins TRBV7-9 and TRBJ2-2; TRBD1 agrees at 8 bases. The CDR3 spans 18 residues. Per the germline V gene, CDR1 is SEHNR and CDR2 is FQNEAQ (reference sequence). The ends lost 5 bases at V and 5 bases at J; junction bases unmatched: 16. The CDR3 is CASSPAPDRVVTTGELFF. DNA for the CDR3: TGTGCCAGCAGCCCTGCCCCGGACAGGGTGGTAACGACCGGGGAGCTGTTTTTT.

The V and J genes are TRBV15 and TRBJ2-3; D is possibly TRBD2 (6 bases). Between the trimmed V and J ends, which lost 0 bases and 1 base, there was a span of 8 bases. The CDR3 has 15 amino acids. CDR1 is LNHNV and CDR2 is YYDKDF in the germline V gene (reference sequence). CDR3 sequence reads: CATSRESGGTDTQYF. The CDR3 DNA follows: TGTGCCACCAGCAGAGAGTCGGGAGGCACAGATACGCAGTATTTT.

The chain links TRBV5-1 to TRBJ1-1; no definite D call. CDR1 SGHRS and CDR2 YFSETQ come from the germline V gene. The ends were cut back, 6 bases at V and 0 bases at J, with 12 bases in the middle. The CDR3 loop spans 14 amino acids. The CDR3 is CASTPLGVNTEAFF. The CDR3 DNA sequence: TGCGCCAGCACCCCACTCGGGGTGAACACTGAAGCTTTCTTT.

The chain combines TRBV5-1 with TRBJ2-7; a possible D gene is TRBD1 (6 bases). In germline, CDR1 is SGHRS, CDR2 YFSETQ. V lost 4 bases, J lost 3 bases, and 14 bases lay in between. The CDR3 sequence is 14 residues long. The CDR3 coding sequence is TGCGCCAGCAGCCTGACGGGACACCTCTACGAGCAGTACTTC. Translated: CASSLTGHLYEQYF.

The rearrangement uses TRBV7-5 and TRBJ2-7; the table's D call of TRBD1 was not tested on the DNA. TRBV7-5 is described as a pseudogene. CDR3 size: 19 residues. For the CDR3, the DNA is TGTGTCAGAAGCTTAACCCCCGACGTCCTCCGACAGGGACCCTACGAGCAGTACTTC. Amino acid sequence: CVRSLTPDVLRQGPYEQYF.

The gene calls are TRBV5-1 and TRBJ2-3, with D possibly being TRBD2 (6 bases). The CDR3 is made up of 17 amino acids. Germline V gene data show CDR1 as SGHRS and CDR2 as YFSETQ. The germline V and J ends were trimmed by 0 bases and 0 bases, with 14 bases remaining between them. The CDR3 sequence: CASSLGAGSGSTDTQYF. Here the CDR3 DNA reads TGCGCCAGCAGCTTGGGGGCGGGTAGCGGAAGCACAGATACGCAGTATTTT.

The genes are TRBV19 and TRBJ1-2; TRBD1 aligns across 8 bases. Germline trimming cut 8 bases from V and 5 bases from J; bases unmatched to any gene: 10. Looked up from germline, CDR1 is LNHDA and CDR2 is SQIVND (reference sequence). This CDR3 comprises 14 residues. DNA of the CDR3: TGTGCCAGTCAGGGGGCGCTCGGAAGATATGGCTACACCTTC. This encodes CASQGALGRYGYTF.

This chain uses TRBV15 with TRBJ1-1; 7 nucleotides line up with TRBD1. The CDR3 is 14 residues long. CDR1 is LNHNV and CDR2 is YYDKDF in the germline V gene (reference sequence). With 6 bases clipped from V and 0 bases from J, the junction kept 4 bases outside the gene matches. The CDR3 region is CATSPGGVNTEAFF. CDR3 in DNA: TGTGCCACCAGTCCAGGGGGTGTGAACACTGAAGCTTTCTTT.

This clone was seen more than once but under ten times. The V gene is TRBV19, the J gene TRBJ1-5; 7 bases fit TRBD1. Unmatched junction bases numbered 4, after V lost 7 bases and J lost 7 bases. CDR3 length: 12 amino acids. Germline V gives CDR1 LNHDA, CDR2 SQIVND (reference sequence). CDR3 amino acids: CASTQGGQPQHF. The CDR3 coding sequence is TGTGCCAGTACCCAGGGGGGACAGCCCCAGCATTTT.

J is TRBJ1-2 and V is TRBV7-2, with D perhaps matching TRBD1 (5 bases). The germline V and J ends were trimmed by 5 bases and 8 bases, with 18 bases remaining between them. CDR3 size: 14 residues. Germline-derived CDR1 and CDR2 are SGHTA and FQGNSA. CDR3 loop: CASSQGSGGRGYTF. Written as DNA, the CDR3 is TGTGCCAGCAGCCAAGGATCCGGGGGTAGAGGCTACACCTTC.

J is TRBJ2-7 and V is TRBV27, with 8 bases fitting TRBD1. J gave up 7 bases and V 4 bases, and 6 bases lay outside the gene matches. In germline, CDR1 is MNHEY, CDR2 SMNVEV (reference sequence). This CDR3 spans 13 amino acids. The CDR3 DNA sequence: TGTGCCAGCAGTTCTAGACAGGGGTGGGAGCAGTACTTC. This sequence encodes CASSSRQGWEQYF.